Below, 32 T cell receptor beta chains from the same sample are listed, as sequenced in a study of shared clonotypes between healthy human individuals. Only in-frame clones appear in the TCRdb table, and some are missing; sequencing was by immunoSEQ multiplex PCR. Of some 2.4 million clones listed, under 95% were seen once; the top ten hold 0.36%. The specimen sequenced was naive CD4+ T cells from PBMCs. Subset given: CD45RA+ positively selected. These receptor sequences come from a man between 18 and 29 years old in good health. Some clones in this sample may be carry-over from other donors' samples.

V is TRBV27 and J is TRBJ2-1; 7 positions agree with TRBD1. The V segment lost 1 base and the J segment 7 bases; nucleotides outside the gene matches: 7. The CDR3 is 15 amino acids. CDR1 is MNHEY and CDR2 is SMNVEV in the germline V gene (reference sequence). CDR3 sequence reads: CASSLWSGQRNEQFF. The CDR3 DNA reads TGTGCCAGCAGTTTATGGTCGGGACAGCGGAATGAGCAGTTCTTC.

V is TRBV9 and J is TRBJ1-2; no clear D gene. Trimming shortened V by 1 base and J by 6 bases, and 10 bases separated the two germline ends. The CDR3 has 13 residues. The germline gives CDR1 SGDLS, CDR2 YYNGEE. The CDR3 is CASSVRPGDGYTF. The CDR3 DNA reads as TGTGCCAGCAGCGTACGGCCCGGGGATGGCTACACCTTC.

This chain uses TRBV7-3 with TRBJ1-1; possible D gene TRBD1, 5 bases. The V end was cut by 2 bases, the J end by 2 bases, with 12 bases between. The CDR3 runs 15 residues. The germline CDR1 and CDR2 sequences are SGHTA and FQGTGA. CDR3 region: CASSLGAARNTEAFF. Here the CDR3 DNA reads TGTGCCAGCAGCTTAGGGGCCGCCAGAAACACTGAAGCTTTCTTT.

The J gene is TRBJ1-1, the V gene TRBV27; TRBD1 aligns across 7 bases. This CDR3 has 15 amino acids. V lost 2 bases and J lost 5; bases outside the gene matches: 8. The germline CDR1 and CDR2 sequences are MNHEY and SMNVEV (reference sequence). The CDR3: CASSLGRTGRTEAFF. The CDR3 DNA reads as TGTGCCAGCAGTTTAGGGAGGACAGGTCGGACTGAAGCTTTCTTT.

The sample holds one count of this clone. In DNA, the CDR3 is TGTGCCAGTTTGACTAGCGTAAACACCGGGGAGCTGTTTTTT. Its translation: CASLTSVNTGELFF. The gene calls are TRBV28 and TRBJ2-2; 8 bases fit TRBD2. J was trimmed by 2 bases and V by 9 bases; bases with no gene match: 5. The V gene's germline CDR1 is MDHEN and CDR2 SYDVKM. The CDR3 is made up of 14 amino acids.

In this sample, this clone turned up a few times. The V call is TRBV18, the J call TRBJ1-1, with 9 bases that match TRBD1. Trimming removed 6 bases from V and 1 base from J; junction bases left unmatched: 6. Germline CDR1 KGHSH, CDR2 LQKENI. CDR3 length: 15 residues. CDR3 amino acids: CASSPDRGKNTEAFF. CDR3 nucleotide sequence: TGTGCCAGCTCGCCCGACAGGGGGAAGAACACTGAAGCTTTCTTT.

The V and J genes are TRBV5-4 and TRBJ2-1; D is possibly TRBD2 (6 bases). The CDR3 has 15 amino acids. CDR1 and CDR2 from the germline V gene are SGHNT and YYREEE (reference sequence). Trimming cost V 4 bases and J 0 bases, with 11 bases left between them. The CDR3 coding sequence is TGTGCCAGCAGCCTCGGGGGACTCTCCTACAATGAGCAGTTCTTC. Protein: CASSLGGLSYNEQFF.

The rearrangement joins TRBV15 to TRBJ1-2; a weak D match, TRBD1 (5 bases). The germline V gene encodes CDR1 LNHNV and CDR2 YYDKDF (reference sequence). The ends were cut back, 0 bases at V and 2 bases at J, with 10 bases in the middle. The CDR3 has 15 amino acids. CDR3 sequence reads: CATSRDDSRNYGYTF. CDR3 sequence (DNA): TGTGCCACCAGCAGAGATGACAGCCGAAACTATGGCTACACCTTC. Full variable domain (outside the CDR3, taken from reference TRBV15 and TRBJ1-2): DAMVIQNPRYQVTQFGKPVTLSCSQTLNHNVMYWYQQKSSQAPKLLFHYYDKDFNNEADTPDNFQSRRPNTSFCFLDIRSPGLGDTAMYLCATSRDDSRNYGYTFGSGTRLTVV.

Comment on this clone: The sample contains more than one DNA sequence encoding this CDR3. The chain combines TRBV5-1 with TRBJ1-4, with 11 positions matching TRBD1. This CDR3 has 14 amino acids. Trimming at V came to 5 bases and at J to 7 bases, leaving 4 bases not matched to a gene. Per germline, CDR1 SGHRS and CDR2 YFSETQ. As DNA, the CDR3 is TGCGCCAGCAGTGTTGGGACAGGGGGTGAAAAACTGTTTTTT. Translating it yields CASSVGTGGEKLFF.

This chain uses TRBV2 with TRBJ2-2; 7 nucleotides align to TRBD1. With 6 bases clipped from V and 5 bases from J, the junction kept 6 bases outside the gene matches. The CDR3 totals 14 residues. Germline V CDR1 and CDR2: SNHLY, FYNNEI. CDR3 loop: CASSAQGWTGELFF. The CDR3 bases are TGTGCCAGCAGCGCACAGGGGTGGACCGGGGAGCTGTTTTTT.

The chain joins TRBV2 to TRBJ1-4; D uncertain. Trimming left V 2 bases short and J 6 bases short, with 4 bases between. CDR3 length: 12 amino acids. The V gene's germline CDR1 is SNHLY and CDR2 FYNNEI. In DNA form, the CDR3 reads TGTGCCAGCAGTGAACTCGATGAAAAACTGTTTTTT. This gives the protein CASSELDEKLFF.

This sequence joins TRBV5-6 and TRBJ1-6; the match to TRBD1 covers 7 bases. In germline, CDR1 is SGHDT, CDR2 YYEEEE. V dropped 4 bases and J dropped 1; count of bases not matched to a gene: 5. There are 16 residues in the CDR3. The CDR3 loop reads CASSPGGWSYNSPLHF. In DNA form, the CDR3 reads TGTGCCAGCAGCCCAGGGGGTTGGTCCTATAATTCACCCCTCCACTTT.

CDR3 coding DNA: TGTGCCAGCAGCTTTTTACCGACAGAAGATGACGCGAACACCGGGGAGCTGTTTTTT. Amino acid sequence: CASSFLPTEDDANTGELFF. The chain combines TRBV5-6 with TRBJ2-2, with D perhaps TRBD1 (5 bases). This CDR3 region has 19 residues. V was shortened by 2 bases and J by 0 bases, with 20 bases between the two germline ends. The V gene's germline CDR1 is SGHDT and CDR2 YYEEEE.

This chain joins TRBV7-9 and TRBJ2-3, with D perhaps matching TRBD2 (6 bases). This CDR3 contains 16 residues. V gave up 4 bases and J gave up 4 bases, with 18 bases separating them. Germline V CDR1 and CDR2: SEHNR, FQNEAQ (reference sequence). CDR3 amino acids: CASSSSVQRYPDTQYF. The CDR3 nucleotides read TGTGCCAGCAGCTCTAGCGTCCAGCGGTATCCAGATACGCAGTATTTT. Variable domain in full (rest from reference TRBV7-9 and TRBJ2-3): DTGVSQNPRHKITKRGQNVTFRCDPISEHNRLYWYRQTLGQGPEFLTYFQNEAQLEKSRLLSDRFSAERPKGSFSTLEIQRTEQGDSAMYLCASSSSVQRYPDTQYFGPGTRLTVL.

J is TRBJ2-5 and V is TRBV6-5; tentatively, D is TRBD1 or TRBD2 (5 bases each). Trimming removed 5 bases at V and 5 bases at J, with 12 bases between. This CDR3 spans 13 amino acids. CDR1 and CDR2 (germline): MNHEY, SVGAGI. CDR3 sequence: CASSRTPGETQYF. CDR3 nucleotides: TGTGCCAGCAGTCGGACACCGGGGGAGACCCAGTACTTC.

This chain connects TRBV5-6 to TRBJ2-1; 8 nucleotides align to TRBD2. The CDR3 is 13 amino acids. V lost 7 bases to trimming and J lost 8 bases; unmatched junction nucleotides: 8. Germline-derived CDR1 and CDR2 are SGHDT and YYEEEE. Here the CDR3 reads CASGLAGPDEQFF. CDR3 bases: TGTGCCAGCGGGCTAGCGGGTCCCGATGAGCAGTTCTTC. Combining the CDR3 with reference TRBV5-6 and TRBJ2-1 gives the whole variable domain DAGVTQSPTHLIKTRGQQVTLRCSPKSGHDTVSWYQQALGQGPQFIFQYYEEEERQRGNFPDRFSGHQFPNYSSELNVNALLLGDSALYLCASGLAGPDEQFFGPGTRLTVL.

The rearrangement links TRBV7-3 to TRBJ1-4, with 7 bases identical to TRBD1. CDR3 length: 15 amino acids. Germline CDR1 SGHTA, CDR2 FQGTGA. With V trimmed by 4 bases and J by 7 bases, 9 bases remained unmatched. CDR3 residues: CASSSRDSEGEKLFF. CDR3 sequence (DNA): TGTGCCAGCAGCTCCCGGGACAGTGAGGGTGAAAAACTGTTTTTT.

The J gene is TRBJ2-7, the V gene TRBV7-9, with a tentative D call TRBD1 (6 bases). Trimming stripped 3 bases from V and 5 bases from J, with 14 bases between. There are 14 residues in the CDR3. The V gene's germline CDR1 is SEHNR and CDR2 FQNEAQ (reference sequence). The CDR3 region is CASSFLFRGHEQYF. CDR3 sequence (DNA): TGTGCCAGCAGCTTTTTGTTCAGGGGCCACGAGCAGTACTTC.

The genes are TRBV11-2 and TRBJ2-7, with 7 bases aligning to TRBD2. The CDR3 is made up of 12 amino acids. Germline V CDR1 and CDR2: SGHAT, FQNNGV. V was clipped by 5 bases and J by 6 bases; unmatched bases: 4. CDR3 DNA: TGTGCCAGCAGCCTTTGGGAGGGCGAGCAGTACTTC. This gives the protein CASSLWEGEQYF.

This rearrangement joins TRBV5-1 to TRBJ2-5, with TRBD2 matching over 10 bases. The CDR3 runs to 15 residues. Germline V CDR1 and CDR2: SGHRS, YFSETQ. With V trimmed by 4 bases and J by 6 bases, 9 bases remained unmatched. The CDR3 DNA reads TGCGCCAGCAGCCCTAATTTAGCGGGAGGTCAGACCCAGTACTTC. Amino acid sequence: CASSPNLAGGQTQYF. Based on the CDR3 plus reference TRBV5-1 and TRBJ2-5, the full variable domain is KAGVTQTPRYLIKTRGQQVTLSCSPISGHRSVSWYQQTPGQGLQFLFEYFSETQRNKGNFPGRFSGRQFSNSRSEMNVSTLELGDSALYLCASSPNLAGGQTQYFGPGTRLLVL.

The chain combines TRBV7-9 with TRBJ2-1, with D tentatively TRBD2 (5 bases). Deletions cut 5 bases from V and 6 bases from J, with 11 bases between. CDR3 length: 13 residues. Germline CDR1 is SEHNR and CDR2 is FQNEAQ (reference sequence). The CDR3 DNA follows: TGTGCCAGCAGCCGGACTGTTTCCAATGAGCAGTTCTTC. This encodes CASSRTVSNEQFF.

This clone was seen a few times. The sample carries other DNA sequences with the same CDR3. CDR3 sequence: CASSVDSDQPQHF. The CDR3 DNA follows: TGTGCCAGCAGCGTAGATAGTGATCAGCCCCAGCATTTT. The chain carries TRBV9 and TRBJ1-5; D gene ambiguous. The germline gives CDR1 SGDLS, CDR2 YYNGEE. The V and J ends lost 0 bases and 5 bases respectively, with 6 bases between them. CDR3 length equals 13 residues. Full variable domain (remainder filled in from reference TRBV9 and TRBJ1-5): DSGVTQTPKHLITATGQRVTLRCSPRSGDLSVYWYQQSLDQGLQFLIQYYNGEERAKGNILERFSAQQFPDLHSELNLSSLELGDSALYFCASSVDSDQPQHFGDGTRLSIL.

This clone was recorded only once. The V and J genes are TRBV11-2 and TRBJ1-4, with D possibly TRBD1 on 5 matching bases. Germline V gene data show CDR1 as SGHAT and CDR2 as FQNNGV. V was clipped by 2 bases and J by 5 bases, with 12 bases between them. The length of the CDR3 is 15 residues. DNA for the CDR3: TGTGCCAGCAGCTTATGGGGCAGCCACAATGAAAAACTGTTTTTT. Translation: CASSLWGSHNEKLFF.

The CDR3 DNA reads as TGTGCCAGCTCACCAAGCGGCGGGAGACAGACCCAGTACTTC. Encoded protein: CASSPSGGRQTQYF. The chain uses TRBV18 and TRBJ2-5; 7 nucleotides match TRBD2. Unmatched junction bases numbered 6, after V lost 2 bases and J lost 6 bases. Germline V gene data show CDR1 as KGHSH and CDR2 as LQKENI. CDR3 length: 14 amino acids.

This clone was detected only a few times. Other DNA variants within this sample encode the same CDR3. The chain employs TRBV28 and TRBJ1-1, with 9 nucleotides matching TRBD1. Germline V gene lookup returns CDR1 MDHEN and CDR2 SYDVKM. This CDR3 spans 15 amino acids. With V trimmed by 6 bases and J by 3 bases, 8 bases remained unmatched. Here the CDR3 reads CASSLPGQGYTEAFF. In DNA form, the CDR3 reads TGTGCCAGCAGCTTACCGGGACAGGGCTACACTGAAGCTTTCTTT. Using reference TRBV28 and TRBJ1-1 for the parts outside the CDR3, the full variable domain is DVKVTQSSRYLVKRTGEKVFLECVQDMDHENMFWYRQDPGLGLRLIYFSYDVKMKEKGDIPEGYSVSREKKERFSLILESASTNQTSMYLCASSLPGQGYTEAFFGQGTRLTVV.

This chain joins TRBV2 and TRBJ2-1; the D is unclear. This CDR3 spans 12 amino acids. Germline V lookup: CDR1 SNHLY, CDR2 FYNNEI. Deletions cut 5 bases from V and 10 bases from J, with 12 bases between. This chain's CDR3 is CASSPEPVEQFF. The CDR3 coding sequence is TGTGCCAGCAGTCCCGAACCCGTGGAGCAGTTCTTC.

The chain carries TRBV6-1 and TRBJ1-3; D is possibly TRBD1 (5 bases). V was shortened by 2 bases and J by 3 bases, with 14 bases between the two germline ends. Per the germline V gene, CDR1 is MNHNS and CDR2 is SASEGT. The CDR3 is 16 residues long. In DNA, the CDR3 is TGTGCCAGCAGTGAATGGGTGGGGCAGTTTGGAAACACCATATATTTT. As protein: CASSEWVGQFGNTIYF.

V is TRBV9 and J is TRBJ2-7; no definite D call. Germline assignment: CDR1 SGDLS and CDR2 YYNGEE. V was shortened by 4 bases and J by 6 bases, with 29 bases between the two germline ends. This CDR3 is 18 amino acids long. The CDR3 DNA reads as TGTGCCAGCAGCCCCCGCGAAGGAACCCCTTCCACGACATCCGAGCAGTACTTC. This gives the protein CASSPREGTPSTTSEQYF.

The CDR3 loop is CASRVSETQYF. CDR3 nucleotide sequence: TGCGCCAGCAGAGTCTCAGAGACCCAGTACTTC. The chain combines TRBV5-1 with TRBJ2-5; no firm D call. The V and J ends lost 5 bases and 4 bases respectively, with 6 bases between them. The CDR3 is made up of 11 amino acids. The germline V gene encodes CDR1 SGHRS and CDR2 YFSETQ.

The chain carries TRBV28 and TRBJ1-5; D may be TRBD1 (6 bases). The CDR3 loop spans 15 amino acids. Germline assignment: CDR1 MDHEN and CDR2 SYDVKM. Trimming removed 5 bases from V and 7 bases from J, with 18 bases in between. CDR3 protein: CASSPGGQAKQPQHF. CDR3 DNA: TGTGCCAGCAGTCCCGGGGGACAAGCAAAACAGCCCCAGCATTTT.

V is TRBV10-3 and J is TRBJ1-4; possible D gene TRBD1, 6 bases. V dropped 0 bases and J dropped 0 bases, with 11 bases sitting between them. The CDR3 extends over 17 amino acids. The V gene's germline CDR1 is ENHRY and CDR2 SYGVKD. CDR3: CAISESGTSTTNEKLFF. In DNA form, the CDR3 reads TGTGCCATCAGTGAGTCCGGGACATCGACAACTAATGAAAAACTGTTTTTT.

The V gene is TRBV18, the J gene TRBJ2-7, with a possible D match to TRBD2 (5 bases). The CDR3 loop spans 15 amino acids. In germline, CDR1 is KGHSH, CDR2 LQKENI. The V end was cut by 3 bases, the J end by 7 bases, with 19 bases between. The CDR3 region is CASSPLPGTGWEQYF. The CDR3 DNA is TGTGCCAGCTCACCCCTTCCCGGCACGGGGTGGGAGCAGTACTTC.